This T cell receptor beta chain was identified in a study of blood T cell repertoires in COVID-19. A few counts support this clone. Generated by immunoSEQ multiplex PCR, the TCRdb table keeps only in-frame clones and is missing some. Of 150,000 or so clones in the sample, about 85% were seen once. Germline CDR1 LNHDA, CDR2 SQIVND (reference sequence). The CDR3 loop spans 13 amino acids. V lost 4 bases, J lost 9 bases, and 15 bases lay in between. V and J are TRBV19 and TRBJ1-1, with a weak D call TRBD1 (5 bases). Source material: peripheral blood. The TCR was taken from a human donor with acute or convalescent COVID-19. The donor label of this sample is uncertain. As DNA, the CDR3 is TGTGCCAGTAGTAAGCCCCCAGGGTTAAAAGCTTTCTTT. Protein sequence: CASSKPPGLKAFF.